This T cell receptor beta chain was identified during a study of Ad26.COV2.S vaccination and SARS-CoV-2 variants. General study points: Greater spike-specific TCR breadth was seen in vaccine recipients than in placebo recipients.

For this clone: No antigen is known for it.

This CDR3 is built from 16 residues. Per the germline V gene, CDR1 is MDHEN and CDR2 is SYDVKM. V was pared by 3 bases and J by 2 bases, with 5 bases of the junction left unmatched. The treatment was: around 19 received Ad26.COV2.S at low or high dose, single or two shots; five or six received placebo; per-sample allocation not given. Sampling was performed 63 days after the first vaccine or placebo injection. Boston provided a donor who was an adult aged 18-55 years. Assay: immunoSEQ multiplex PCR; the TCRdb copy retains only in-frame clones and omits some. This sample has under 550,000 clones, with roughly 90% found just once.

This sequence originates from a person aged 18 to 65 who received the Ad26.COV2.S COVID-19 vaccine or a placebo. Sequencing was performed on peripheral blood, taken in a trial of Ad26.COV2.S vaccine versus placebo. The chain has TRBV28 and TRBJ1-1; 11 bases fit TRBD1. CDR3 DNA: TGTGCCAGCAGTTTTGGGGACAGGGGGGGAAACACTGAAGCTTTCTTT. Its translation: CASSFGDRGGNTEAFF.